This is a list of T cell receptor beta chains from one sample in a study of T cell repertoires in cytomegalovirus infection. TCRdb re-called the reads with MiXCR, one entry per CDR3 protein. The sample records approximately 290,000 distinct CDR3 sequences, about 26% being singletons. The sample was PBMCs. Receptors were obtained from a human donor in good health (CMV status not recorded). Some clones in this sample may be carry-over from other donors' samples. CDR3s include the opening cysteine and the closing phenylalanine or tryptophan. The D gene is left open where the match is weak. Size values are once, few and many counts, or a class for expanded clones, and some rows have none.

15	TRBJ1-1	once	-	TRBV7-9	CASSGPTAMNTEAFF	TGTGCCAGCAGCGGACCGACAGCGATGAACACTGAAGCTTTCTTT
13	TRBJ1-1	few	-	TRBV29-1	CSVTQTMNTEAFF	TGCAGCGTGACCCAGACTATGAACACTGAAGCTTTCTTT
14	TRBJ2-5	many	TRBD2	TRBV6-2/TRBV6-3	CASRGLAAGETQYF	TGTGCCAGCAGAGGACTAGCCGCTGGAGAGACCCAGTACTTC
16	TRBJ2-1	few	-	TRBV5-1	CASSLQNRALRSEQFF	TGCGCCAGCAGCTTACAAAACCGGGCCCTCCGCAGTGAGCAGTTCTTC
15	TRBJ2-1	-	-	TRBV7-2	CASSLIEWNPGEQFF	TGTGCCAGCAGCTTAATAGAATGGAACCCTGGCGAGCAGTTCTTC
12	TRBJ1-5	few	-	TRBV28	CAGGGGLQPQHF	TGTGCCGGAGGGGGGGGTTTGCAGCCCCAGCATTTT
15	TRBJ1-1	-	-	TRBV11-2	CASSRQQGLNGEAFF	TGTGCCAGCAGCCGTCAACAAGGCCTCAATGGGGAAGCTTTCTTT
12	TRBJ1-1	-	-	TRBV12-3/TRBV12-4	CASSWSSTEAFF	TGTGCCAGCAGCTGGAGCTCCACTGAAGCTTTCTTT
13	TRBJ1-1	few	-	TRBV6-5	CASRLVTGSEAFF	TGTGCCAGCAGGCTCGTCACAGGGTCTGAAGCTTTCTTT
13	TRBJ2-7	few	-	TRBV11-2	CASTLPHKDEQYF	TGTGCCAGCACCCTACCCCATAAGGACGAGCAGTACTTC
12	TRBJ1-2	many	-	TRBV7-2	CASSSIFGGYTF	TGTGCCAGCAGCTCCATCTTCGGCGGCTACACCTTC
14	TRBJ2-5	few	-	TRBV19	CASSIRGTEETQYF	TGTGCCAGTAGTATTCGGGGTACCGAAGAGACCCAGTACTTC
15	TRBJ2-2	few	TRBD1	TRBV7-8	CASSSDRVYTGELFF	TGTGCCAGCAGTTCGGACAGGGTTTACACCGGGGAGCTGTTTTTT
18	TRBJ2-2	few	-	TRBV7-3	CASSLRAQVSMNTGELFF	TGTGCCAGCAGCTTAAGAGCTCAAGTGTCGATGAACACCGGGGAGCTGTTTTTT
14	TRBJ1-5	few	-	TRBV6-2/TRBV6-3	CASRETGTNQPQHF	TGTGCCAGCAGAGAGACAGGTACCAATCAGCCCCAGCATTTT
15	TRBJ2-5	many	-	TRBV7-2	CASSLDSLLLETQYF	TGTGCCAGCAGCTTAGATAGTTTGCTATTGGAGACCCAGTACTTC
14	TRBJ2-5	once	TRBD1	TRBV7-2	CACSPGQGGETQYF	TGTGCCTGCAGCCCCGGACAGGGGGGCGAGACCCAGTACTTC
13	TRBJ2-1	-	-	TRBV28	CASSTPQIEVQFF	TGTGCCAGCAGTACACCCCAGATTGAGGTGCAGTTCTTC
13	TRBJ2-1	few	TRBD1	TRBV24-1	CATGQGNYNEQFF	TGTGCCACTGGACAGGGGAACTACAATGAGCAGTTCTTC
15	TRBJ2-3	-	TRBD2	TRBV28	CASRDSGQSTDTQYF	TGTGCCAGCAGGGATAGCGGGCAGAGCACAGATACGCAGTATTTT
14	TRBJ1-5	-	-	TRBV30	CAWTNQGLDQPQHF	TGTGCCTGGACCAACCAGGGGTTGGATCAGCCCCAGCATTTT
13	TRBJ2-7	few	TRBD1	TRBV10-2	CASSAGTEYEQYF	TGCGCCAGCAGTGCCGGGACAGAATACGAGCAGTACTTC
14	TRBJ2-2	few	TRBD1	TRBV28	CASLQGGNTGELFF	TGTGCCAGTTTACAGGGGGGGAACACCGGGGAGCTGTTTTTT
16	TRBJ2-6	-	-	TRBV7-2	CASSLGGTSGANVLTF	TGTGCCAGCAGCTTAGGGGGGACCTCTGGGGCCAACGTCCTGACTTTC
13	TRBJ1-1	-	TRBD1	TRBV18	CASSQGQATEAFF	TGTGCCAGCTCGCAAGGACAGGCCACTGAAGCTTTCTTT
12	TRBJ2-3	-	-	TRBV18	CASSHTPDTQYF	TGTGCCAGCTCTCACACCCCAGATACGCAGTATTTT
16	TRBJ2-3	few	-	TRBV19	CASSIGRGSWGDTQYF	TGTGCCAGTAGTATTGGACGGGGGTCATGGGGAGATACGCAGTATTTT
15	TRBJ1-2	many	-	TRBV11-3	CASSLECVGDYGYTF	TGTGCCAGCAGCTTAGAATGCGTGGGGGACTATGGCTACACCTTC
13	TRBJ1-1	-	-	TRBV19	CASTGPVKTEAFF	TGTGCCAGTACGGGTCCCGTGAAGACTGAAGCTTTCTTT
15	TRBJ2-2	-	TRBD1	TRBV19	CASSMVQGAIGELFF	TGTGCCAGTAGTATGGTACAGGGGGCAATCGGGGAGCTGTTTTTT
15	TRBJ1-1	once	TRBD1	TRBV12-3/TRBV12-4	CASSTGQGLDTEAFF	TGTGCCAGCAGCACAGGACAGGGGTTGGACACTGAAGCTTTCTTT
13	TRBJ1-1	-	-	TRBV12-3/TRBV12-4	CASRQTPGTEAFF	TGTGCCAGCAGACAAACCCCGGGAACTGAAGCTTTCTTT
13	TRBJ1-2	-	TRBD1	TRBV29-1	CSAGTGDGGGYTF	TGCAGCGCCGGAACAGGGGATGGAGGCGGCTACACCTTC
14	TRBJ2-3	few	-	TRBV2	CASSGPISTDTQYF	TGTGCCAGCAGTGGGCCGATTAGCACAGATACGCAGTATTTT
12	TRBJ2-5	many	-	TRBV20-1	CSARPSAETQYF	TGCAGTGCTAGGCCTAGCGCGGAGACCCAGTACTTC
13	TRBJ1-2	many	-	TRBV7-2	CASSLERGFGYTF	TGTGCCAGCAGCTTAGAGCGGGGATTTGGCTACACCTTC
13	TRBJ2-1	-	-	TRBV20-1	CSAQTSSYNEQFF	TGCAGTGCTCAGACCAGCTCCTACAATGAGCAGTTCTTC
14	TRBJ2-5	-	-	TRBV11-1	CASTPQTGQETQYF	TGTGCCAGCACACCTCAAACAGGACAGGAGACCCAGTACTTC
16	TRBJ1-5	few	-	TRBV2	CASSDLGLENNQPQHF	TGTGCCAGCAGCGATCTCGGACTGGAGAACAATCAGCCCCAGCATTTT
16	TRBJ2-7	many	TRBD2	TRBV7-6	CASSTGLAGYSYEQYF	TGTGCCAGCAGCACGGGACTAGCGGGGTACTCCTACGAGCAGTACTTC
14	TRBJ1-1	-	-	TRBV12-3/TRBV12-4	CASSFGVGYTEAFF	TGTGCCAGCAGTTTTGGGGTCGGTTACACTGAAGCTTTCTTT
12	TRBJ2-1	-	-	TRBV7-2	CASSLFEREQFF	TGTGCCAGCAGCTTATTTGAGCGGGAGCAGTTCTTC
16	TRBJ2-1	few	-	TRBV28	CASSLFRGDYYNEQFF	TGTGCCAGCAGTTTATTTCGGGGAGACTACTACAATGAGCAGTTCTTC